Presented here are 9 T cell receptor beta chains from one specimen sequenced in a study of metastatic and nonmetastatic thyroid tumors. Treatment of any kind had been given to no patient before thyroid surgery. Through MiXCR, TCRdb re-clonotyped the PCR reads. Here the sample spans under 35,000 clones, roughly 20% being singletons. The sequencing sample was made of blood. Receptor source: a female donor with papillary thyroid cancer or a benign thyroid nodule (not recorded which). Some clones in this sample may be carry-over from other donors' samples.

This clone was recorded a few times. The genes are TRBV27 and TRBJ2-7, with 10 bases matching TRBD2. The V gene end was trimmed by 2 bases and the J gene end by 5 bases; junction bases not matched to a gene: 6. Germline lookup yields CDR1 MNHEY and CDR2 SMNVEV (reference sequence). The CDR3 totals 15 residues. The CDR3 DNA sequence: TGTGCCAGCAGTTTACGGCGACTAGCGGGCAACGAGCAGTACTTC. The encoded protein is CASSLRRLAGNEQYF.

Here the CDR3 DNA reads TGCGCCAGCAGTGAGTCGACGGGACTAGGTGTTAACGAGCAGTACTTC. Encoded protein: CASSESTGLGVNEQYF. This chain links TRBV10-2 with TRBJ2-7, with TRBD2 identical over 8 bases. The trim removed 0 bases at V and 5 bases at J, leaving 9 bases unmatched. Germline V gene lookup returns CDR1 WSHSY and CDR2 SAAADI. The CDR3 consists of 16 residues.

In its sample, this clone was seen many times. The chain employs TRBV7-2 and TRBJ2-3; TRBD1 might be the D (6 bases). The germline V and J ends were trimmed by 5 bases and 5 bases, with 14 bases remaining between them. This CDR3 is 14 amino acids long. CDR1 and CDR2 (germline): SGHTA, FQGNSA. CDR3 residues: CASSRRGQGDTQYF. In DNA form, the CDR3 reads TGTGCCAGCAGCCGCAGGGGCCAGGGAGATACGCAGTATTTT.

In its sample, this clone was seen many times. The chain employs TRBV6-6 and TRBJ1-4, with TRBD1 identical over 9 bases. This CDR3 is built from 14 residues. Germline CDR1 MNHNY, CDR2 SVGAGI (reference sequence). With V trimmed by 2 bases and J by 12 bases, 7 bases remained unmatched. CDR3 loop: CASSYDWDRVELFF. CDR3 in DNA: TGTGCCAGCAGTTACGATTGGGACAGGGTGGAACTGTTTTTT.

The sample holds many counts of this clone. The rearrangement joins TRBV18 to TRBJ1-2; D remains ambiguous. The CDR3 totals 16 residues. Germline assignment: CDR1 KGHSH and CDR2 LQKENI. V lost 3 bases to trimming and J lost 8 bases, with 22 bases between them. In DNA, the CDR3 is TGTGCCAGCTCACCTCCCGCAGGAGAGGGTACGAAAGGCTACACCTTC. It yields the protein CASSPPAGEGTKGYTF.

This chain links TRBV19 with TRBJ2-7; tentatively, D is TRBD1 (5 bases). V shed 2 bases and J shed 0 bases, with 14 bases lying between them. CDR3 length: 16 amino acids. The germline CDR1 and CDR2 sequences are LNHDA and SQIVND (reference sequence). The CDR3 spells CASSIKDTSYSYEQYF. DNA of the CDR3: TGTGCCAGTAGTATAAAGGACACCTCATACTCCTACGAGCAGTACTTC.

In this sample, this clone turned up a few times. The chain employs TRBV19 and TRBJ2-7; TRBD1 aligns across 7 bases. Germline V gene data show CDR1 as LNHDA and CDR2 as SQIVND (reference sequence). After removal of 4 bases from V and 3 bases from J, the junction contained 6 bases not matched to a gene. The CDR3 consists of 14 residues. In DNA, the CDR3 is TGTGCCAGTAGTAACAGGGGTTTCATCTACGAGCAGTACTTC. Amino acids: CASSNRGFIYEQYF. Full variable domain (remainder filled in from reference TRBV19 and TRBJ2-7): DGGITQSPKYLFRKEGQNVTLSCEQNLNHDAMYWYRQDPGQGLRLIYYSQIVNDFQKGDIAEGYSVSREKKESFPLTVTSAQKNPTAFYLCASSNRGFIYEQYFGPGTRLTVT.

By its share, this clone is medium-sized. The chain has TRBV6-1 and TRBJ2-3; 7 bases fit TRBD1. After removal of 7 bases from V and 0 bases from J, the junction contained 10 bases not matched to a gene. This CDR3 has 16 amino acids. Germline CDR1 and CDR2: MNHNS and SASEGT. The DNA for the CDR3 is TGTGCCAGCACCCATAACATGGGACAGAGCACAGATACGCAGTATTTT. This codes for CASTHNMGQSTDTQYF.

This clone came up many times. The chain couples TRBV7-6 to TRBJ2-3; D gene unclear. V lost 1 base to trimming and J lost 3 bases, with 23 bases between them. The germline gives CDR1 SGHVS, CDR2 FNYEAQ. The CDR3 length is 19 residues. The DNA of the CDR3 is TGTGCCAGCAGCTTAGTTCAGACACTCGCGGTCCGTTTGACAGATACGCAGTATTTT. Translated: CASSLVQTLAVRLTDTQYF.